These T cell receptor beta chains were read from a single sample in a study of Graves' ophthalmopathy and Graves' hyperthyroidism. Each CDR3 protein gets one entry after TCRdb re-called the multiplex PCR reads with MiXCR. The table lists around 170,000 distinct CDR3 sequences, approximately 40% of them singletons. Material: peripheral blood. The receptors originated from a woman aged 40-49 years with Graves' ophthalmopathy. The CDR3 runs from the conserved cysteine through the conserved F or W. The D gene is left open where the match is weak. Part of the rows lack a size; the others show once, few, many or a class for expanded clones.

abundance	v_gene	d_gene	j_gene	CDR3nt	CDR3aa
.	TRBV10-3	TRBD2	TRBJ2-5	TGTGCCATCGGAAGAAGCGGGAGGGCCGGTTGGCGAGAGACCCAGTACTTC	CAIGRSGRAGWRETQYF
.	TRBV24-1	.	TRBJ1-2	TGTGCCACCAGTGATTCACAGACCGGGAGTTGGAGCTACACCTTC	CATSDSQTGSWSYTF
many	TRBV2	.	TRBJ1-5	TGTGCCAGCAGTCTAGCAGGAAATCAGCCCCAGCATTTT	CASSLAGNQPQHF
.	TRBV29-1	.	TRBJ2-7	TGCAGCGTTTATGTGGAAGACAGCGCCTACGAGCAGTACTTC	CSVYVEDSAYEQYF
.	TRBV7-9	.	TRBJ1-1	TGTGCCAGCAGCTTAGCGCGGGGCCACACTGAAGCTTTCTTT	CASSLARGHTEAFF
many	TRBV29-1	.	TRBJ2-5	TGCAGCGTTGAAGATGGTCCCTGGGAGACCCAGTACTTC	CSVEDGPWETQYF
many	TRBV6-1	TRBD2	TRBJ2-5	TGTGCCAGCAGTGTCTCCATCGGGGGGGCAAAAGAGACCCAGTACTTC	CASSVSIGGAKETQYF
.	TRBV6-1	.	TRBJ2-5	TGTGCCAGACCGGGATTTCAAGAGACCCAGTACTTC	CARPGFQETQYF
many	TRBV4-2	TRBD1	TRBJ1-1	TGTGCCAGCAGCCAAGCTTCCGGGACAGGAACCACTGAAGCTTTCTTT	CASSQASGTGTTEAFF
.	TRBV6-5	.	TRBJ2-7	TGTGCCAGCAGTTACGCCGTGACAGGCGGCTCCTACGAGCAGTACTTC	CASSYAVTGGSYEQYF
few	TRBV6-1	TRBD2	TRBJ2-7	TGTGCCAGCAGTGAGACTAGCGGGGGCTCCTACGAGCAGTACTTC	CASSETSGGSYEQYF
.	TRBV6-2/TRBV6-3	TRBD1	TRBJ1-1	TGTGCCAGCAGTTACCGACAGGGCTTCACTGAAGCTTTCTTT	CASSYRQGFTEAFF
many	TRBV20-1	TRBD1	TRBJ2-7	TGCAGTGCTTATCGACAGGGGGGCGAGCAGTACTTC	CSAYRQGGEQYF
once	TRBV11-2	TRBD2	TRBJ2-7	TGTGCCAGCAGCGTAGAGGGGGGACTAGCGCCTTCTGAGCAGTACTTC	CASSVEGGLAPSEQYF
many	TRBV6-5	.	TRBJ1-5	TGTGCCAGCAGTGACTCGGGTCTTAATCAGCCCCAGCATTTT	CASSDSGLNQPQHF
many	TRBV7-2	TRBD2	TRBJ2-7	TGTGCCAGCAGCTTGGGTAGCGGGAGTTCCTACGAGCAGTACTTC	CASSLGSGSSYEQYF
many	TRBV25-1	.	TRBJ1-2	TGTGCCAGCAGTGAAGGGGCTGAAGGCTACACCTTC	CASSEGAEGYTF
many	TRBV6-5	TRBD2	TRBJ2-2	TGTGCCAGCAGTTATCGGGGGGACCCGAACACCGGGGAGCTGTTTTTT	CASSYRGDPNTGELFF
many	TRBV20-1	TRBD1	TRBJ1-5	TGCAGTGCAACTAGACGGACAGGTGGAACTAGCAATCAGCCCCAGCATTTT	CSATRRTGGTSNQPQHF
.	TRBV19	TRBD2	TRBJ2-7	TGTGCCAGTAGTGGGTCTAGCGGGAGCTACGAGCAGTACTTC	CASSGSSGSYEQYF
.	TRBV19	.	TRBJ2-2	TGTGCCAGTAGTGCCCCTGGCAGGCCCGGGGAGCTGTTTTTT	CASSAPGRPGELFF
.	TRBV12-3/TRBV12-4	.	TRBJ1-6	TGTGCCAGCAGTTCCGGGGATCGGAATTCACCCCTCCACTTT	CASSSGDRNSPLHF
many	TRBV9	TRBD2	TRBJ2-2	TGTGCCAGCAGCCCAGGACTAGCGGGGGAGACCGGGGAGCTGTTTTTT	CASSPGLAGETGELFF
.	TRBV10-3	.	TRBJ1-5	TGTGCCATCGGACTACAGGGAGAGGATCAGCCCCAGCATTTT	CAIGLQGEDQPQHF
many	TRBV30	TRBD1	TRBJ2-5	TGTGCCTGGACTGAAACAGGGGGCGAGACAGAGACCCAGTACTTC	CAWTETGGETETQYF
many	TRBV28	.	TRBJ1-2	TGTGCCAGCAGTCCCAGGGACTGGGACGGCTACACCTTC	CASSPRDWDGYTF
.	TRBV20-1	.	TRBJ1-2	TGCAGTGCTAGAGATTCATCGGACCTCGGGGGTGGCTACACCTTC	CSARDSSDLGGGYTF
.	TRBV12-3/TRBV12-4	.	TRBJ2-5	TGTGCCAGCAGCTTAAACACCGGGAGCTGGGAGACCCAGTACTTC	CASSLNTGSWETQYF
many	TRBV20-1	.	TRBJ2-5	TGCAGTGCCTACTCTATTGGGGGGGGCCGCGCAGAGACCCAGTACTTC	CSAYSIGGGRAETQYF
many	TRBV28	TRBD2	TRBJ2-7	TGTGCCAGCAGTTCCACGACTAGCGGGAGAGGAGGGCTGGGATTTGAGCAGTACTTC	CASSSTTSGRGGLGFEQYF
.	TRBV20-1	.	TRBJ1-6	TGCAGTGCTGACTCAGGGGAAACCTATAATTCACCCCTCCACTTT	CSADSGETYNSPLHF
once	TRBV12-3/TRBV12-4	.	TRBJ2-5	TGTGCCAGCAAGGGACGGGCCGTCCCTGAGACCCAGTACTTC	CASKGRAVPETQYF
.	TRBV28	.	TRBJ2-5	TGTGCCAGCAGCTTGACCTGGGAGACCCAGTACTTC	CASSLTWETQYF
.	TRBV7-8	.	TRBJ2-5	TGTGCCAGCAGCCCGAATGCGGAGACCCAGTACTTC	CASSPNAETQYF
many	TRBV28	TRBD1	TRBJ2-5	TGTGCCAGCAGACCGGGACAGTTCGGGCGGGAGACCCAGTACTTC	CASRPGQFGRETQYF
.	TRBV12-3/TRBV12-4	TRBD2	TRBJ2-7	TGTGCCAGCAGTTTAGGGATGGTAGCGGGCGCGACGAACTACGAGCAGTACTTC	CASSLGMVAGATNYEQYF
many	TRBV2	.	TRBJ1-2	TGTGCCAGCAGTATTCACAGGGAGGGCTATGGCTACACCTTC	CASSIHREGYGYTF
many	TRBV28	.	TRBJ1-2	TGTGCCAGCAGTTTAGCTGAGTCTTTAGGCTACACCTTC	CASSLAESLGYTF
many	TRBV20-1	TRBD1	TRBJ1-2	TGCAGTGCTAGGGGACAGGGAAGCTATGGCTACACCTTC	CSARGQGSYGYTF
.	TRBV6-1	TRBD2	TRBJ2-7	TGTGCCAGCAGTGAGGGTCCGGGACTAGCCTACGAGCAGTACTTC	CASSEGPGLAYEQYF
few	TRBV6-2/TRBV6-3	.	TRBJ2-7	TGTGCCAGCAGAAGACCCGGGACTCGAGACTACGAGCAGTACTTC	CASRRPGTRDYEQYF
many	TRBV3-1	TRBD2	TRBJ2-5	TGTGCCAGCAGCCTTCAAAGCGGGGTGAGGGCCCCGGAGACCCAGTACTTC	CASSLQSGVRAPETQYF
many	TRBV7-8	.	TRBJ2-7	TGTGCCAGCAGCTTAGCGGGCCTAGCGACCTACGAGCAGTACTTC	CASSLAGLATYEQYF
many	TRBV10-3	.	TRBJ1-2	TGTGCCATCAGTTCGACAGGCTATGGCTACACCTTC	CAISSTGYGYTF
.	TRBV19	TRBD2	TRBJ2-5	TGTGCCAGTAGTGCGGGGAACCGAGCGGGAGTTGGTGAGACCCAGTACTTC	CASSAGNRAGVGETQYF
many	TRBV6-2/TRBV6-3	.	TRBJ2-7	TGTGCCAGCAGCGACAGGCAGCCCTACGAGCAGTACTTC	CASSDRQPYEQYF
.	TRBV24-1	TRBD2	TRBJ2-7	TGTGCCACCAGTGATTCGCATAGCGGGAGGTCCGAGCAGTACTTC	CATSDSHSGRSEQYF
many	TRBV28	TRBD1	TRBJ1-2	TGTGCCAGCAGTAACGCGGGACAGCCCTATGGCTACACCTTC	CASSNAGQPYGYTF
many	TRBV28	.	TRBJ1-1	TGTGCCAGCAGTTTATATAGGTCGACGAACACTGAAGCTTTCTTT	CASSLYRSTNTEAFF
many	TRBV10-3	TRBD1	TRBJ1-4	TGTGCCATCAGACCCGGGACAGGGGGGGCTGAAAAACTGTTTTTT	CAIRPGTGGAEKLFF
many	TRBV28	.	TRBJ2-7	TGTGCCAGCAGCCAGGGGGGGAGGGCCATCTACGAGCAGTACTTC	CASSQGGRAIYEQYF
.	TRBV6-5	TRBD1	TRBJ2-7	TGTGCCAGCAGTTACGGGACAGCTGTGAGATACGAGCAGTACTTC	CASSYGTAVRYEQYF
many	TRBV7-9	.	TRBJ1-5	TGTGCCAGCAGCTTAAGTGCAGGGGATAGCAATCAGCCCCAGCATTTT	CASSLSAGDSNQPQHF